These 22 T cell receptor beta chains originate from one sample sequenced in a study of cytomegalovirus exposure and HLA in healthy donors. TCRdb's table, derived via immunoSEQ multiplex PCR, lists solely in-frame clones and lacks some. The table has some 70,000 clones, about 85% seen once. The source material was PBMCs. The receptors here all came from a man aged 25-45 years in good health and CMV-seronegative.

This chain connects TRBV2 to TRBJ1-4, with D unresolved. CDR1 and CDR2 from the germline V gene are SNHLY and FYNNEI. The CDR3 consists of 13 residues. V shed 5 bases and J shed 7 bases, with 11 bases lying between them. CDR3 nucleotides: TGTGCCAGCAGTCCTCGGTCGAGTGAAAAACTGTTTTTT. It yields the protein CASSPRSSEKLFF. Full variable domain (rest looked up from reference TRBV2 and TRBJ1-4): EPEVTQTPSHQVTQMGQEVILRCVPISNHLYFYWYRQILGQKVEFLVSFYNNEISEKSEIFDDQFSVERPDGSNFTLKIRSTKLEDSAMYFCASSPRSSEKLFFGSGTQLSVL.

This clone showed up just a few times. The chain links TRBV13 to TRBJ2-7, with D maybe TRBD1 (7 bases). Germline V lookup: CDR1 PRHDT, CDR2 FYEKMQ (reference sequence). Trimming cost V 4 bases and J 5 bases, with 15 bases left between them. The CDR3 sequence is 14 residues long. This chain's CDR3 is CASSSAGGIHEQYF. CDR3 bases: TGTGCCAGCAGCTCCGCAGGGGGGATCCACGAGCAGTACTTC.

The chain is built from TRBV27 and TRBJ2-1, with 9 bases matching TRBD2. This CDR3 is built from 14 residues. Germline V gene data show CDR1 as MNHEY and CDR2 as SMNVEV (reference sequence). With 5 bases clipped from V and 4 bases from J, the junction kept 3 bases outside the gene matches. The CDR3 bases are TGTGCCAGCAGTGCCAGCGGGGGGTACAATGAGCAGTTCTTC. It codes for CASSASGGYNEQFF.

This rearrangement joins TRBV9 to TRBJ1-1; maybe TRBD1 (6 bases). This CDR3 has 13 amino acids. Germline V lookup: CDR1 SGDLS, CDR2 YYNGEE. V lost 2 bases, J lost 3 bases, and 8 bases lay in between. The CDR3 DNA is TGTGCCAGCAGCGTGGGGGCCTACACTGAAGCTTTCTTT. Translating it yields CASSVGAYTEAFF.

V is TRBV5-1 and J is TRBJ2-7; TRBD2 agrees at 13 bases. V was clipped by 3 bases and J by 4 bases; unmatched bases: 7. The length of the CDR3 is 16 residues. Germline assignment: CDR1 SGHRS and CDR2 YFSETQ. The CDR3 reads CASSSTSGGPWYEQYF. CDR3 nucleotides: TGCGCCAGCAGCTCGACTAGCGGGGGGCCATGGTACGAGCAGTACTTC.

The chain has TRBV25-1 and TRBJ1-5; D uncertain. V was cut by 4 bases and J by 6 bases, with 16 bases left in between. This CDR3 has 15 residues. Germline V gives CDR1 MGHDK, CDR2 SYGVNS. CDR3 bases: TGTGCCAGCAGTGGGAGAAGGAGTCTAGGTCAGCCCCAGCATTTT. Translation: CASSGRRSLGQPQHF. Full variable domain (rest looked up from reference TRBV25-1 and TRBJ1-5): EADIYQTPRYLVIGTGKKITLECSQTMGHDKMYWYQQDPGMELHLIHYSYGVNSTEKGDLSSESTVSRIRTEHFPLTLESARPSHTSQYLCASSGRRSLGQPQHFGDGTRLSIL.

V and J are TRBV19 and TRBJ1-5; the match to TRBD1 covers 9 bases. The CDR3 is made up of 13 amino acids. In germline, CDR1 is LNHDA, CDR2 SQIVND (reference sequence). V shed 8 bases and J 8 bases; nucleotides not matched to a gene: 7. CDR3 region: CASRTGVVEPQHF. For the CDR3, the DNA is TGTGCCAGTCGGACAGGGGTTGTTGAGCCCCAGCATTTT. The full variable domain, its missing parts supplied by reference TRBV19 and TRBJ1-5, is DGGITQSPKYLFRKEGQNVTLSCEQNLNHDAMYWYRQDPGQGLRLIYYSQIVNDFQKGDIAEGYSVSREKKESFPLTVTSAQKNPTAFYLCASRTGVVEPQHFGDGTRLSIL.

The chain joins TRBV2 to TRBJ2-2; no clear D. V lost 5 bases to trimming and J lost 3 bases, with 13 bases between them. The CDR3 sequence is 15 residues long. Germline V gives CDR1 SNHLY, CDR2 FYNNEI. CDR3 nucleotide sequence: TGTGCCAGCAGTCGAGGCAGTCTTGACACCGGGGAGCTGTTTTTT. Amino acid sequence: CASSRGSLDTGELFF.

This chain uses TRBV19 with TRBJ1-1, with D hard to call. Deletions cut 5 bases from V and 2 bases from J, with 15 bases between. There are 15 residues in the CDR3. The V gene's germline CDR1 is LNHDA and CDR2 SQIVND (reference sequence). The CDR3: CASSSRRSINTEAFF. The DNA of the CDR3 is TGTGCCAGTAGTTCCCGACGGAGTATAAACACTGAAGCTTTCTTT.

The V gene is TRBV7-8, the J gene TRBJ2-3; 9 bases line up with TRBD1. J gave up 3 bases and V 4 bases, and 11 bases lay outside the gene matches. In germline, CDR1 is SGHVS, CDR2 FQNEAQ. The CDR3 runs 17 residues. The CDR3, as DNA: TGTGCCAGCAGCTGGGGTGCCCGGGACAGGGTTACAGATACGCAGTATTTT. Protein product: CASSWGARDRVTDTQYF.

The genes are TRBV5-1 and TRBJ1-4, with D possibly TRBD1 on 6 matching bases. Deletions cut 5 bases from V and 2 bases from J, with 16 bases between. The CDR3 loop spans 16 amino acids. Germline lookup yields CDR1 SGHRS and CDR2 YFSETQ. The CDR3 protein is CASSLDTGRTNEKLFF. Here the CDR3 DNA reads TGCGCCAGCAGTCTCGACACAGGGCGGACTAATGAAAAACTGTTTTTT. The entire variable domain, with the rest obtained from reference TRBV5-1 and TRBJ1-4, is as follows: KAGVTQTPRYLIKTRGQQVTLSCSPISGHRSVSWYQQTPGQGLQFLFEYFSETQRNKGNFPGRFSGRQFSNSRSEMNVSTLELGDSALYLCASSLDTGRTNEKLFFGSGTQLSVL.

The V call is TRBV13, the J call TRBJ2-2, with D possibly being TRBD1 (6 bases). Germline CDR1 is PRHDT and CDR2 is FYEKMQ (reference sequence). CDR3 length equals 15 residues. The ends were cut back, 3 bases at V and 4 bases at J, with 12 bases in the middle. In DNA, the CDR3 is TGTGCCAGCAGCTTGTCACAGGGTTTCACCGGGGAGCTGTTTTTT. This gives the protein CASSLSQGFTGELFF.

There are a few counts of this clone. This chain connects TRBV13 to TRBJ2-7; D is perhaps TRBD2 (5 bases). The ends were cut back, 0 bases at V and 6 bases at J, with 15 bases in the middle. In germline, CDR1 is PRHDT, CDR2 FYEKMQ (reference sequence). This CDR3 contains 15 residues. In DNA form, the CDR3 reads TGTGCCAGCAGCTTAGGCCGCCGGGGTGCTTTCGAGCAGTACGTC. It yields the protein CASSLGRRGAFEQYV.

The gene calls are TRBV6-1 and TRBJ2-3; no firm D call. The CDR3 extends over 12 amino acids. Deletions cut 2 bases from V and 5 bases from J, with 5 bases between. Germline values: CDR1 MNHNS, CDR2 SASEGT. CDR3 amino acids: CASSEKRDTQYF. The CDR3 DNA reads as TGTGCCAGCAGTGAAAAGAGAGATACGCAGTATTTT.

CDR3 residues: CASSEGQGMNTEAFF. The DNA of the CDR3 is TGTGCCAGCAGTGAAGGACAGGGAATGAACACTGAAGCTTTCTTT. The V and J genes are TRBV6-1 and TRBJ1-1; 7 bases agree with TRBD1. With 1 base clipped from V and 0 bases from J, the junction kept 2 bases outside the gene matches. The CDR3 has 15 residues. CDR1 is MNHNS, CDR2 SASEGT, per germline.

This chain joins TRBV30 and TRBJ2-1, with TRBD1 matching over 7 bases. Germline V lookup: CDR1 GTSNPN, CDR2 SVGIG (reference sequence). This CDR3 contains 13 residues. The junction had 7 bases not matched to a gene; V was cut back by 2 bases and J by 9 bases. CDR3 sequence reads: CAWSNRGTGEQFF. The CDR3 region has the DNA TGTGCCTGGAGTAACAGGGGAACCGGTGAGCAGTTCTTC.

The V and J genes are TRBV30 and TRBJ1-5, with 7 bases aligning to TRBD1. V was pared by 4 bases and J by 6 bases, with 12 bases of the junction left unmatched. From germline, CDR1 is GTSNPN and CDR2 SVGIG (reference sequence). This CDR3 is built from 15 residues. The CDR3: CAWNPGTERFQPQHF. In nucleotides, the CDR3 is TGTGCCTGGAACCCCGGGACAGAAAGATTTCAGCCCCAGCATTTT.

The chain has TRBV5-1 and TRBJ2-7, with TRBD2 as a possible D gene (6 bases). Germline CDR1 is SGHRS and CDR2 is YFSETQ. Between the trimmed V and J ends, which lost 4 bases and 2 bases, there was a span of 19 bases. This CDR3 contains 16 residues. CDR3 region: CASSLTGDGATYEQYF. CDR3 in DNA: TGCGCCAGCAGCCTGACGGGGGACGGGGCTACCTACGAGCAGTACTTC.

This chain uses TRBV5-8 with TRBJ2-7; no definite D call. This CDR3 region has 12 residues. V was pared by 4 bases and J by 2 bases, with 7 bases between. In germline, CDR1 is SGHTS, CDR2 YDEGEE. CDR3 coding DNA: TGTGCCAGCAGCCCTAGACCCTACGAGCAGTACGTC. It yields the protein CASSPRPYEQYV.

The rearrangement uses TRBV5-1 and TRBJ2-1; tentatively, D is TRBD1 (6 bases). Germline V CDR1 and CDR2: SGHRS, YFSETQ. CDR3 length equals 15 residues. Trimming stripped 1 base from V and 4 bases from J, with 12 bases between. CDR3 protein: CASSLPARGYNEQFF. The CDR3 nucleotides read TGCGCCAGCAGCTTGCCAGCGAGGGGGTACAATGAGCAGTTCTTC.

The CDR3 sequence is CASSLASGANVLTF. CDR3 DNA sequence: TGCGCCAGCAGCTTGGCTTCTGGGGCCAACGTCCTGACTTTC. This chain connects TRBV5-1 to TRBJ2-6; no firm D call. The CDR3 sequence is 14 residues long. Germline V gene sequence: CDR1 SGHRS, CDR2 YFSETQ. V lost 0 bases, J lost 1 base, and 2 bases lay in between.

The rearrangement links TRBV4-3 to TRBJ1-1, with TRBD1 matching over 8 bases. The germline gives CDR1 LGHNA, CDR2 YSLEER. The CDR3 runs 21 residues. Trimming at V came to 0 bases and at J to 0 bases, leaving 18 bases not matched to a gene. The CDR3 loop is CASSQDLLYRQGARLNTEAFF. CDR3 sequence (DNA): TGCGCCAGCAGCCAAGATCTATTGTACCGGCAGGGGGCGCGGTTGAACACTGAAGCTTTCTTT.